The 6 T cell receptor beta chains reported below all come from one sample, sequenced in a study of blood T cell repertoires in COVID-19. Profiling relied on immunoSEQ multiplex PCR, and the TCRdb table lists in-frame clones only, not all of them. The repertoire includes 470,000 or so clones, about 85% of them detected once, and about 2.1% sits in the top ten. Sequenced sample: PBMCs or T cells enriched from blood (not recorded which). The receptors were sampled from a woman aged 18-29 years with acute COVID-19.

The rearrangement links TRBV12-5 to TRBJ1-1; 7 bases align to TRBD1. Per the germline V gene, CDR1 is LGHNT and CDR2 is FRNRAP. V shed 3 bases, J shed 8 bases, and the junction held 3 bases outside the gene matches. The CDR3 is 12 residues long. This CDR3 is CASGFSDREAFF. CDR3 in DNA: TGTGCTAGTGGTTTTTCGGACAGGGAAGCTTTCTTT.

As regards this clone: One end of the junction fails to match germline, which may point to a read error. Here the CDR3 reads CASSLEGGVFRDTIYF. The CDR3 nucleotides read TGTGCTAGCAGCTTAGAGGGCGGGGTGTTTCGAGACACCATATATTTT. The rearrangement links TRBV7-7 to TRBJ1-3, with D hard to call. The CDR3 is 16 residues long. Germline-derived CDR1 and CDR2 are SSHAT and FNYEAQ (reference sequence).

This chain joins TRBV9 and TRBJ2-7; TRBD1 aligns across 9 bases. With 5 bases clipped from V and 1 base from J, the junction kept 7 bases outside the gene matches. The CDR3 length is 15 residues. The germline CDR1 and CDR2 sequences are SGDLS and YYNGEE. The chain's CDR3 is CASSSTGGWSYEQYF. For the CDR3, the DNA is TGTGCCAGCAGTTCTACAGGGGGCTGGTCCTACGAGCAGTACTTC. The variable domain in full, with the rest retrieved from reference TRBV9 and TRBJ2-7, is DSGVTQTPKHLITATGQRVTLRCSPRSGDLSVYWYQQSLDQGLQFLIQYYNGEERAKGNILERFSAQQFPDLHSELNLSSLELGDSALYFCASSSTGGWSYEQYFGPGTRLTVT.

This clone came up once. The chain links TRBV6-6 to TRBJ2-2, with a possible D match to TRBD1 (5 bases). V shed 6 bases and J shed 0 bases, with 14 bases lying between them. CDR1 is MNHNY, CDR2 SVGAGI, per germline (reference sequence). The CDR3 length is 16 residues. The CDR3 nucleotides read TGTGCCAGCAGCCTCCTCCGGACACCGAACACCGGGGAGCTGTTTTTT. It yields the protein CASSLLRTPNTGELFF.

The chain carries TRBV28 and TRBJ1-6, with no clear D. In germline, CDR1 is MDHEN, CDR2 SYDVKM. Trimming left V 5 bases short and J 4 bases short, with 15 bases between. CDR3 length equals 16 residues. The CDR3 region has the DNA TGTGCCAGCAGTAAAAACCGACCGACTTATAATTCACCCCTCCACTTT. Translated: CASSKNRPTYNSPLHF.

Turning to this clone: The DNA is left out, because the CDR3 cannot be placed on it with certainty; the CDR3 is given as TCRdb lists it. J is TRBJ1-6 and V is TRBV6-5. In germline, CDR1 is MNHEY, CDR2 SVGAGI. The CDR3 length equals 13 residues, ends included. This chain's CDR3 is CASSSSGDSPLHF.